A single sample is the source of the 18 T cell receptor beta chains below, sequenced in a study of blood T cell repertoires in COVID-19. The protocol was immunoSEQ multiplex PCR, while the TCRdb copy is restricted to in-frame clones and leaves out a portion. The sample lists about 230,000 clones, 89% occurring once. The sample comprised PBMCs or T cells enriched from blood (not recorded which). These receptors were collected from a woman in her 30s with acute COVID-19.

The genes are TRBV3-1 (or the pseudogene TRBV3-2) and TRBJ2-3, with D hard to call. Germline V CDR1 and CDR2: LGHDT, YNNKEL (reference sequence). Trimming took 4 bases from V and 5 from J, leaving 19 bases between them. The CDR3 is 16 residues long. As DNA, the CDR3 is TGTGCCAGCAGCCGAGGCAGAACTTTAGCTGGAGATACGCAGTATTTT. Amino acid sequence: CASSRGRTLAGDTQYF.

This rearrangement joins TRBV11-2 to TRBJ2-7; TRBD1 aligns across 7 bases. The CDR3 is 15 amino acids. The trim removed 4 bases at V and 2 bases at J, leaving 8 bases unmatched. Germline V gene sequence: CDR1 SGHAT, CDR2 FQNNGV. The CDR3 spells CASSSKTGLAYEQYF. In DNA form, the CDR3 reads TGTGCCAGCAGCTCCAAGACAGGGCTGGCCTACGAGCAGTACTTC. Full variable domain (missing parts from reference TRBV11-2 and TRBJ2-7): EAGVAQSPRYKIIEKRQSVAFWCNPISGHATLYWYQQILGQGPKLLIQFQNNGVVDDSQLPKDRFSAERLKGVDSTLKIQPAKLEDSAVYLCASSSKTGLAYEQYFGPGTRLTVT.

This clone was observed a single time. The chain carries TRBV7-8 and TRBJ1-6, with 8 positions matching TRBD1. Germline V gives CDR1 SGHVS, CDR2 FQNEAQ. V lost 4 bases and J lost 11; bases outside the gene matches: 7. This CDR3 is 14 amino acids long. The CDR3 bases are TGTGCCAGCAGCTCCGGACAGGGCCTGGCACCCCTCCACTTT. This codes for CASSSGQGLAPLHF.

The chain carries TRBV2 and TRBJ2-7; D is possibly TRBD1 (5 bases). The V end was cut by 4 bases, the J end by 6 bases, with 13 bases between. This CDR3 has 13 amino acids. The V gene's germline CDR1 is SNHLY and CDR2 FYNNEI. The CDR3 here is CASSAGRVTEQYF. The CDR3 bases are TGTGCCAGCAGTGCAGGCAGGGTAACCGAGCAGTACTTC.

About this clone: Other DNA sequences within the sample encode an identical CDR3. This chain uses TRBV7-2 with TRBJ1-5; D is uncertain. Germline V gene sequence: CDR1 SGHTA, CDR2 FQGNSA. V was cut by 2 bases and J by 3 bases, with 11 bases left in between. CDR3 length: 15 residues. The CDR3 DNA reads TGTGCCAGCAGCTTACGAGGCGGTTCCAATCAGCCCCAGCATTTT. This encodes CASSLRGGSNQPQHF.

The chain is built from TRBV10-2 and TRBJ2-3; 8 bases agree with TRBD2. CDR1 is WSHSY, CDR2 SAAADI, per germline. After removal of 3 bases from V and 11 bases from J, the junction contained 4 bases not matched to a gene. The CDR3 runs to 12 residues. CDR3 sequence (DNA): TGCGCCAGCAGTGACTGGGCGGGGGGGCAGTATTTT. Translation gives CASSDWAGGQYF.

The CDR3 sequence: CASSYSGGRGNTEAFF. The DNA of the CDR3 is TGTGCCAGCAGTTACTCGGGGGGGCGTGGGAACACTGAAGCTTTCTTT. The rearrangement uses TRBV6-5 and TRBJ1-1, with TRBD1 as a possible D gene (6 bases). The germline gives CDR1 MNHEY, CDR2 SVGAGI. The length of the CDR3 is 16 residues. V lost 0 bases and J lost 1, with 12 bases in between.

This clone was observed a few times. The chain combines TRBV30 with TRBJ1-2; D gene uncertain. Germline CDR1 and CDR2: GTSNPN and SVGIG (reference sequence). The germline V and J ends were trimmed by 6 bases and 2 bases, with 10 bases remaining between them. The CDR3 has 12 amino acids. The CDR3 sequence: CACRGVNYGYTF. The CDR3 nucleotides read TGTGCCTGCCGCGGCGTAAACTATGGCTACACCTTC.

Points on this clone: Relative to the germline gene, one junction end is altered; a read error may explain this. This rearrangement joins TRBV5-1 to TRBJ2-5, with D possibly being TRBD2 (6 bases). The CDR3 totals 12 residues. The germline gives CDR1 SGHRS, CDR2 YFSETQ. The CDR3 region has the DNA TGCGCCAGCAGCTTGGGGGATGGAGGGGCGGACTTC. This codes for CASSLGDGGADF.

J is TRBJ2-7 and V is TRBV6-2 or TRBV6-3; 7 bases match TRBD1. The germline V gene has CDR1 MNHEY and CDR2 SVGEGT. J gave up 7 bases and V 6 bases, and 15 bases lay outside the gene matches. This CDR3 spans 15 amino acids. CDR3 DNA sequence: TGTGCCAGCAGCCCCACCGGGACAGCTGCTATGGAGCAGTACTTC. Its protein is CASSPTGTAAMEQYF.

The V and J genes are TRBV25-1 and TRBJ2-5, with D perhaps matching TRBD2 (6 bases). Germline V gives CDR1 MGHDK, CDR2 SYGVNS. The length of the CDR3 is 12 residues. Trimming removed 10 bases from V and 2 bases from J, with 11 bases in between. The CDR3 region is CATGTLQETQYF. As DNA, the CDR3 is TGTGCCACCGGGACTTTGCAAGAGACCCAGTACTTC.

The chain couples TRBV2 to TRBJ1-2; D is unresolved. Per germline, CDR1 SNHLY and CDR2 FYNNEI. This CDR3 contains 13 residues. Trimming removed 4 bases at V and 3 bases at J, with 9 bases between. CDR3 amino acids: CASSGGADYGYTF. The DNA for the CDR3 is TGTGCCAGCAGTGGGGGAGCCGACTATGGCTACACCTTC.

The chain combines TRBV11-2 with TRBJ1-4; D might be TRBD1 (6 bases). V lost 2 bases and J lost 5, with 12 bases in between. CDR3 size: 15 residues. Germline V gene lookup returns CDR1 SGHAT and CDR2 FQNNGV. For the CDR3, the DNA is TGTGCCAGCAGCTTATCTGGACAGCCGAATGAAAAACTGTTTTTT. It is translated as CASSLSGQPNEKLFF.

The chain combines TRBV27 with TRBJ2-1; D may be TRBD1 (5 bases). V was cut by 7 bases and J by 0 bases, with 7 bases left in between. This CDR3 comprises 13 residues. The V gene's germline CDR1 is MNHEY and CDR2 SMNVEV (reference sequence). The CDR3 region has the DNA TGTGCCAGCACGGACATCTCCTACAATGAGCAGTTCTTC. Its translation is CASTDISYNEQFF.

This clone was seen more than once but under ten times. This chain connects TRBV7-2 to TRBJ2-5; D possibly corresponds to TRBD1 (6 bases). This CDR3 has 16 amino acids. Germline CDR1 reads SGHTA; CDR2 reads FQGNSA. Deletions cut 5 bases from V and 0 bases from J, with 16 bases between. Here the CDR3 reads CASSNARTDYQETQYF. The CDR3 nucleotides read TGTGCCAGCAGCAACGCCAGGACAGATTACCAAGAGACCCAGTACTTC.

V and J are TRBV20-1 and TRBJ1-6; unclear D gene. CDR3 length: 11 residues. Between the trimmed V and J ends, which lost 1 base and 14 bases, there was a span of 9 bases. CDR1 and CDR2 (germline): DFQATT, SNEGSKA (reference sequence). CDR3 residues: CSARAGVSLHF. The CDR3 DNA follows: TGCAGTGCTAGAGCCGGAGTTTCCCTCCACTTT.

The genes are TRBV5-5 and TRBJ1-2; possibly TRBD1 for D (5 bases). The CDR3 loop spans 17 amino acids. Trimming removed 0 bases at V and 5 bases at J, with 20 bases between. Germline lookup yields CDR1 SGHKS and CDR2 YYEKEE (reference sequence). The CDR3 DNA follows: TGTGCCAGCAGCTTGGTCCTAGGGACTAGTGTGGTATATGGCTACACCTTC. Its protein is CASSLVLGTSVVYGYTF.

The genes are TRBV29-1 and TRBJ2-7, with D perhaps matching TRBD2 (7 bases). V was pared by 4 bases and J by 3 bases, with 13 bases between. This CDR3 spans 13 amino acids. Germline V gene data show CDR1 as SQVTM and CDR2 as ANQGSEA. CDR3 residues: CSVGGGGSYEQYF. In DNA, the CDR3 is TGCAGCGTTGGGGGAGGGGGTAGCTACGAGCAGTACTTC.